The sequence of this T cell receptor beta chain was determined in a study of human T cells and chemical hapten exposure. TCRdb passed the RACE reads through MiXCR, listing each CDR3 protein once. The repertoire holds about 82,000 distinct CDR3 sequences, roughly 10% seen once, with approximately 4.4% in the top ten. This CDR3 spans 17 amino acids. Germline CDR1 is MGHRA and CDR2 is YSYEKL. V lost 4 bases to trimming and J lost 5 bases; unmatched junction nucleotides: 14. Time point indicated: patch test 1, 2 weeks after DPC sensitization. Noted treatment: therapeutic diphenylcyclopropenone sensitization with weekly scalp DPC.

This receptor was obtained from a woman in her forties or fifties with alopecia areata. Some clones in this sample may be carry-over from other donors' samples. The gene calls are TRBV4-1 and TRBJ2-1, with 7 bases identical to TRBD1. Here the sequenced sample was whole blood, taken in connection with sensitization to the hapten diphenylcyclopropenone (DPC). The CDR3 is CASSRIDKGQRNNEQFF. CDR3 nucleotides: TGCGCCAGCAGCCGAATAGATAAGGGACAGCGCAACAATGAGCAGTTCTTC.